This T cell receptor (beta chain) was sequenced for a study of blood T cell repertoires in COVID-19. Study in general: Samples came from the United States, Italy and Spain, spanning acute and convalescent COVID-19.

Patients in Seattle were enrolled during active infection, then followed longitudinally. Per the original methods: The authors estimated nucleated cell counts from reference gene primer amplification. Generated by immunoSEQ multiplex PCR, the TCRdb table keeps only in-frame clones and is missing some. For V, J and clone size, that table is used; D and trimming come from the DNA. The sample has a few hundred thousand clones, 80% to 85% seen once. The V end was cut by 2 bases, the J end by 6 bases, with 16 bases between. This CDR3 contains 16 residues. The germline gives CDR1 SGHTA, CDR2 FQGNSA. The rearrangement joins TRBV7-2 to TRBJ2-2; weak D call: TRBD2 (5 bases). The sequence came from a person aged 70 to 79 with COVID-19, enrolled during active disease. Sequencing was done on a sample of peripheral blood. CDR3 DNA: TGTGCCAGCAGCTTAATCCAAACTAGACCGGCCGGGGAGCTGTTTTTT. As protein: CASSLIQTRPAGELFF.